This T cell receptor beta chain was obtained from a study of neurological immune-mediated disorders. This sample's time point: longitudinal time-point 1 (baseline). cDNA was made by 5'RACE with 10-nucleotide random UMIs. TCRdb passed the 5' RACE reads through MiXCR, listing each CDR3 protein once. The data hold 71,000 or so distinct CDR3 sequences, with roughly an eighth observed a single time. Details on this clonotype: Its antigen is not identified.

Trimming removed 5 bases at V and 3 bases at J, with 20 bases between. Germline assignment: CDR1 MNHEY and CDR2 SMNVEV (reference sequence). The CDR3 is 16 residues long. Points from the study as a whole: Expanded clones shared no CDR3 amino acid sequences across subjects, suggesting private repertoires in all groups.

The sequenced material came from PBMCs. The sequence came from a female donor with HTLV-1-associated myelopathy (HAM/TSP). The chain joins TRBV27 to TRBJ2-7, with D possibly TRBD1 on 5 matching bases. The CDR3 DNA is TGTGCCAGCAGTCCCACCTGGTCAGGGCTACTCTACGAGCAGTACTTC. This translates into CASSPTWSGLLYEQYF.